The 3 T cell receptor beta chains reported below all come from one sample, sequenced in a study of cytomegalovirus exposure and HLA in healthy donors. Primers for the PCR totalled 60 Vbeta and 13 Jbeta. TCRdb's copy holds only in-frame clones and misses some; the assay was immunoSEQ multiplex PCR. The sample shows approximately 160,000 clones, around 82% of them seen only once. Sequencing used PBMCs. These receptors all stem from a boy between 2 and 10 years old in good health and CMV-seronegative.

The chain joins TRBV5-4 to TRBJ2-1; 10 bases match TRBD2. V gave up 0 bases and J gave up 1 base; unmatched junction bases: 7. The germline V gene encodes CDR1 SGHNT and CDR2 YYREEE (reference sequence). The CDR3 runs 18 residues. The CDR3 sequence: CASSLAGVAGGSYNEQFF. As DNA, the CDR3 is TGTGCCAGCAGCTTGGCCGGGGTAGCGGGAGGATCCTACAATGAGCAGTTCTTC.

This chain connects TRBV5-8 to TRBJ1-3, with TRBD1 identical over 12 bases. Germline-derived CDR1 and CDR2 are SGHTS and YDEGEE. The V segment lost 3 bases and the J segment 6 bases; nucleotides outside the gene matches: 13. CDR3 length equals 18 residues. CDR3 DNA sequence: TGTGCCAGCAGCTCGACCCGCCGGGACAGGGGGCTTAAAAACACCATATATTTT. This sequence encodes CASSSTRRDRGLKNTIYF.

A note on this clone: At one boundary the junction diverges from the germline segment, which might be a read error. CDR3 DNA: TGTGCCAGCAGTTCTCCGGGACATGGGGACGAACAGTACTTC. Residues: CASSSPGHGDEQYF. The rearrangement uses TRBV5-5 and TRBJ2-7; a weak D match, TRBD1 (6 bases). The CDR3 contains 14 residues. Per germline, CDR1 SGHKS and CDR2 YYEKEE (reference sequence).